Presented here are 18 T cell receptor beta chains from one specimen sequenced in a study of T cell responses to AZD1222 COVID-19 vaccine. Sequencing used immunoSEQ multiplex PCR; TCRdb keeps in-frame clones, though not all of them. This table has some 130,000 clones, roughly 90% appearing once. The source material was peripheral blood, sampled 28 days after the second AZD1222 dose. The receptors derive from an adult who received the AZD1222 COVID-19 vaccine.

This clone appeared once. The chain uses TRBV19 and TRBJ1-2; the D gene is possibly TRBD1 (6 bases). The CDR3 is 15 amino acids. V was cut by 3 bases and J by 1 base, with 12 bases left in between. Germline CDR1 is LNHDA and CDR2 is SQIVND (reference sequence). The CDR3 spells CASSISGDLNYGYTF. The CDR3 bases are TGTGCCAGTAGTATCTCAGGGGACCTTAACTATGGCTACACCTTC.

The V gene is TRBV10-3, the J gene TRBJ1-1, with D perhaps matching TRBD1 (5 bases). V lost 6 bases, J lost 6 bases, and 20 bases lay in between. CDR3 length equals 15 residues. Per the germline V gene, CDR1 is ENHRY and CDR2 is SYGVKD. CDR3 nucleotide sequence: TGTGCCATCAGGGCCGGGGCCAACGAAGGCGCTGAAGCTTTCTTT. Translated, it gives CAIRAGANEGAEAFF.

The chain couples TRBV21-1 to TRBJ1-4. TRBV21-1 constitutes a pseudogene. This CDR3 has 15 amino acids. The chain's CDR3 is CASSSKWTENEKLFF. For the CDR3, the DNA is TGTGCCAGCAGCTCCAAATGGACCGAGAATGAAAAACTGTTTTTT.

The genes are TRBV2 and TRBJ2-3, with D perhaps matching TRBD1 (5 bases). Germline CDR1 SNHLY, CDR2 FYNNEI. The V end was cut by 7 bases, the J end by 4 bases, with 12 bases between. The CDR3 extends over 13 amino acids. CDR3 sequence (DNA): TGTGCCAGCACAGACAGCTCACCAGATACGCAGTATTTT. Protein: CASTDSSPDTQYF.

This chain connects TRBV6-5 to TRBJ1-2; perhaps TRBD1 as D (6 bases). V dropped 0 bases and J dropped 3 bases, with 8 bases sitting between them. Germline V gives CDR1 MNHEY, CDR2 SVGAGI. The CDR3 is made up of 14 amino acids. CDR3 loop: CASSYSRGDYGYTF. The CDR3 DNA reads as TGTGCCAGCAGTTACTCGAGGGGGGACTATGGCTACACCTTC.

The chain employs TRBV15 and TRBJ1-3; D gene ambiguous. V lost 5 bases and J lost 8, with 13 bases in between. Germline assignment: CDR1 LNHNV and CDR2 YYDKDF (reference sequence). The CDR3 is made up of 13 amino acids. The CDR3 coding sequence is TGTGCCACCAGCGCTCAGCTGGAGGACACCATATATTTT. This encodes CATSAQLEDTIYF.

V gene TRBV19 combines with J gene TRBJ1-1, with 11 bases that match TRBD1. The CDR3 spans 14 residues. After removal of 5 bases from V and 7 bases from J, the junction contained 6 bases not matched to a gene. Germline CDR1 is LNHDA and CDR2 is SQIVND (reference sequence). In nucleotides, the CDR3 is TGTGCCAGTAGTTCGGACAGGGGGCTCGGTGAAGCTTTCTTT. Amino acids: CASSSDRGLGEAFF.

The genes are TRBV3-1 (or the pseudogene TRBV3-2) and TRBJ1-3; D is possibly TRBD1 (5 bases). CDR1 is LGHDT, CDR2 YNNKEL, per germline (reference sequence). The CDR3 is made up of 19 amino acids. Trimming cost V 3 bases and J 1 base, with 22 bases left between them. CDR3 coding DNA: TGTGCCAGCAGCCAGGGGGACCCTAGGGCGACGAGATCTGGAAACACCATATATTTT. This translates into CASSQGDPRATRSGNTIYF.

CDR3 loop: CASSFRDSTDTQYF. The CDR3 DNA reads as TGTGCCAGCAGCTTTCGGGACAGCACAGATACGCAGTATTTT. The chain recombines TRBV7-2 with TRBJ2-3, with D perhaps given as TRBD1 or TRBD2 (5 bases each). The germline V gene has CDR1 SGHTA and CDR2 FQGNSA. Trimming left V 3 bases short and J 0 bases short, with 7 bases between. This CDR3 region has 14 residues.

The chain joins TRBV28 to TRBJ2-7, with a weak D call TRBD2 (6 bases). The CDR3 length is 14 residues. V shed 7 bases and J shed 1 base, with 14 bases lying between them. Germline V gene sequence: CDR1 MDHEN, CDR2 SYDVKM. The CDR3 coding sequence is TGTGCCAGCATAATTGGGGGGACTTCCTACGAGCAGTACTTC. It is translated as CASIIGGTSYEQYF.

A single count supports this clone. DNA of the CDR3: TGTGCCAGCAGTAGCCGGGCGGGACAGGGGGCTTTACAGCCCCAGCATTTT. Encoded protein: CASSSRAGQGALQPQHF. J is TRBJ1-5 and V is TRBV6-8; 12 bases match TRBD1. V shed 5 bases, J shed 7 bases, and the junction held 12 bases outside the gene matches. The CDR3 has 17 amino acids. Per the germline V gene, CDR1 is MNHGY and CDR2 is SAAAGT.

The chain employs TRBV19 and TRBJ2-2, with 9 bases identical to TRBD1. Unmatched junction bases numbered 7, after V lost 6 bases and J lost 5 bases. Germline V gives CDR1 LNHDA, CDR2 SQIVND (reference sequence). This CDR3 comprises 15 residues. The CDR3 sequence is CASRRQGGRTGELFF. CDR3 DNA: TGTGCCAGTAGGAGACAGGGGGGTCGGACCGGGGAGCTGTTTTTT. Using reference TRBV19 and TRBJ2-2 for the parts outside the CDR3, the full variable domain is DGGITQSPKYLFRKEGQNVTLSCEQNLNHDAMYWYRQDPGQGLRLIYYSQIVNDFQKGDIAEGYSVSREKKESFPLTVTSAQKNPTAFYLCASRRQGGRTGELFFGEGSRLTVL.

The V and J genes are TRBV28 and TRBJ1-1, with 8 bases identical to TRBD1. This CDR3 comprises 14 residues. V lost 6 bases to trimming and J lost 4 bases; unmatched junction nucleotides: 7. Germline V lookup: CDR1 MDHEN, CDR2 SYDVKM. CDR3 nucleotide sequence: TGTGCCAGCAGGACAGGGGAGAGGACCACTGAAGCTTTCTTT. It translates to CASRTGERTTEAFF.

The rearrangement links TRBV6-5 to TRBJ2-1, with D maybe TRBD2 (5 bases). The V and J ends lost 0 bases and 4 bases respectively, with 10 bases between them. This CDR3 is built from 15 residues. Germline CDR1 is MNHEY and CDR2 is SVGAGI. CDR3 protein: CASSYSRRGYNEQFF. CDR3 nucleotide sequence: TGTGCCAGCAGTTACTCGCGGAGAGGGTACAATGAGCAGTTCTTC.

The rearrangement uses TRBV5-1 and TRBJ2-5; D is ambiguous. Trimming took 5 bases from V and 5 from J, leaving 7 bases between them. Germline CDR1 is SGHRS and CDR2 is YFSETQ. The CDR3 is 11 residues long. In DNA, the CDR3 is TGCGCCAGCAGGGGTGAGGAGACCCAGTACTTC. Encoded protein: CASRGEETQYF.

With respect to this clone: Relative to the germline gene, one junction end is altered; a read error may explain this. The V and J genes are TRBV5-6 and TRBJ2-7; 12 nucleotides line up with TRBD2. Germline V CDR1 and CDR2: SGHDT, YYEEEE. The CDR3 loop spans 12 amino acids. The CDR3 DNA reads as TGTGCCAGCAGGACTAGCGGGAGTCCCTCCAGGTTC. Translating gives CASRTSGSPSRF.

The chain is built from TRBV9 and TRBJ2-7, with 10 bases lining up with TRBD1. J lost 4 bases, V lost 4 bases, and 8 bases had no gene match. The CDR3 extends over 15 amino acids. The germline V gene encodes CDR1 SGDLS and CDR2 YYNGEE. The CDR3 nucleotides read TGTGCCAGCAGCCCGAGTCAGGGACAGGGGTACGAGCAGTACTTC. It specifies CASSPSQGQGYEQYF.

The chain joins TRBV18 to TRBJ1-4; D may be TRBD1 (6 bases). Looked up from germline, CDR1 is KGHSH and CDR2 is LQKENI. V lost 1 base and J lost 4, with 10 bases in between. The CDR3 has 15 amino acids. The DNA of the CDR3 is TGTGCCAGCTCACCACGGACAGCAAATAATGAAAAACTGTTTTTT. Translating it yields CASSPRTANNEKLFF.